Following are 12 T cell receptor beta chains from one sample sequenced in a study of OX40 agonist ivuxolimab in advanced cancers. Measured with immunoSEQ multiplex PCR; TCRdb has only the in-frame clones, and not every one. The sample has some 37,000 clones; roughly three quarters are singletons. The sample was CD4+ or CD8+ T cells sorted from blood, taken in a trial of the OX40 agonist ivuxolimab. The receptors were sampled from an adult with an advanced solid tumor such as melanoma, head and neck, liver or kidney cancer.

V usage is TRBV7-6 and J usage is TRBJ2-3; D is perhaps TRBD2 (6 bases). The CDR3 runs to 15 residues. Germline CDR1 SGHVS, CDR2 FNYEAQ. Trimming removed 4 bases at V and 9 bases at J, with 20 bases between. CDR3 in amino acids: CASSSGSGGLETQYF. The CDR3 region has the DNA TGTGCCAGCAGCTCAGGGAGTGGGGGACTTGAAACGCAGTATTTT.

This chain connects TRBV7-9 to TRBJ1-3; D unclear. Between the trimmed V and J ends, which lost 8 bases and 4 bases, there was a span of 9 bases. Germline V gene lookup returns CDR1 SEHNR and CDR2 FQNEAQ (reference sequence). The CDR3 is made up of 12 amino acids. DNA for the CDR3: TGTGCCAGCTCCTCCGAGGGAAACACCATATATTTT. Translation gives CASSSEGNTIYF.

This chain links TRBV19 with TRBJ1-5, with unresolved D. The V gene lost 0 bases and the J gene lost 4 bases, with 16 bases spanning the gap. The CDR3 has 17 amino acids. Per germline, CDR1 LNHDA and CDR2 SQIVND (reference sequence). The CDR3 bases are TGTGCCAGTAGTATAGACTTTAGTGTCGGGTGGAATCAGCCCCAGCATTTT. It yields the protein CASSIDFSVGWNQPQHF. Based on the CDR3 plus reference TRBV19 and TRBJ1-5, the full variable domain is DGGITQSPKYLFRKEGQNVTLSCEQNLNHDAMYWYRQDPGQGLRLIYYSQIVNDFQKGDIAEGYSVSREKKESFPLTVTSAQKNPTAFYLCASSIDFSVGWNQPQHFGDGTRLSIL.

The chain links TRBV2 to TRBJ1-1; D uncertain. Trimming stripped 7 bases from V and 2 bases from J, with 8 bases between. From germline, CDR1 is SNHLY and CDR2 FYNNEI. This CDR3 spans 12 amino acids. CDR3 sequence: CASKNSNTEAFF. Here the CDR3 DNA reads TGTGCCAGCAAGAACAGCAACACTGAAGCTTTCTTT. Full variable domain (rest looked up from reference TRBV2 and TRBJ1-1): EPEVTQTPSHQVTQMGQEVILRCVPISNHLYFYWYRQILGQKVEFLVSFYNNEISEKSEIFDDQFSVERPDGSNFTLKIRSTKLEDSAMYFCASKNSNTEAFFGQGTRLTVV.

CDR3 region: CASSLGRGDYEQYF. CDR3 sequence (DNA): TGTGCCAGCAGCTTAGGGCGGGGGGACTACGAGCAGTACTTC. The genes are TRBV11-2 and TRBJ2-7, with 8 bases identical to TRBD2. This CDR3 contains 14 residues. CDR1 SGHAT and CDR2 FQNNGV come from the germline V gene. The V and J ends lost 1 base and 3 bases, in that order; junction bases with no gene match: 2.

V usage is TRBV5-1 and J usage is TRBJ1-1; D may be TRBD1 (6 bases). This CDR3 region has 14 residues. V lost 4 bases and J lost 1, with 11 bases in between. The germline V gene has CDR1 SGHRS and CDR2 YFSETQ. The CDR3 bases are TGCGCCAGCAGCCTGGGACACCAGAACACTGAAGCTTTCTTT. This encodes CASSLGHQNTEAFF.

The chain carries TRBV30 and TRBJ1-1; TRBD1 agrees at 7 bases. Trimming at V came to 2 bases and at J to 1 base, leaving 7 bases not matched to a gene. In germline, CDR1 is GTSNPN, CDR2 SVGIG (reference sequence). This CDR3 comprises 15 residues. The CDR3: CAWSPRDRKNTEAFF. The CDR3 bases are TGTGCCTGGAGTCCCCGGGACAGAAAGAACACTGAAGCTTTCTTT. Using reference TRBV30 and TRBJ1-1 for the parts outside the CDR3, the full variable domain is SQTIHQWPATLVQPVGSPLSLECTVEGTSNPNLYWYRQAAGRGLQLLFYSVGIGQISSEVPQNLSASRPQDRQFILSSKKLLLSDSGFYLCAWSPRDRKNTEAFFGQGTRLTVV.

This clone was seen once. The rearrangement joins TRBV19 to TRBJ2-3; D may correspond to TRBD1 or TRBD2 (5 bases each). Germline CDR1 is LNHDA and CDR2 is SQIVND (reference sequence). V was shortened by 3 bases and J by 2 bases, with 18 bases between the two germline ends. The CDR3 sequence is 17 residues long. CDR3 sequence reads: CASSILVSLGVTDTQYF. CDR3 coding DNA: TGTGCCAGTAGTATTTTGGTGTCCCTGGGGGTCACAGATACGCAGTATTTT.

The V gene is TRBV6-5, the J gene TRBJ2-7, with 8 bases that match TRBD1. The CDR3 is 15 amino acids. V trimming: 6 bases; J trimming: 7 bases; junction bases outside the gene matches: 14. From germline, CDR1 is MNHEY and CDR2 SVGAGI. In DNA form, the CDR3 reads TGTGCCAGCAGCTCCGCACCGGGACAGGAGAGTGAGCAGTACTTC. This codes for CASSSAPGQESEQYF.

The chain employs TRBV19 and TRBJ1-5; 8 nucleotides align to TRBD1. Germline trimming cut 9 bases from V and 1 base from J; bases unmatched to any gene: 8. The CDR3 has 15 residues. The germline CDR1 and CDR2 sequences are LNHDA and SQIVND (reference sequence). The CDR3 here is CASAGGAGSNQPQHF. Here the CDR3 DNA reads TGTGCCAGCGCAGGGGGCGCGGGAAGCAATCAGCCCCAGCATTTT.

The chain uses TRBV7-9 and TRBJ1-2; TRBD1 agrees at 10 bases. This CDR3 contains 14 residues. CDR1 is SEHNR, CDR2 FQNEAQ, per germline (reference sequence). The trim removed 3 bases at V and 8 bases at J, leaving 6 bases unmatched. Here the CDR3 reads CASSLGQGIKGYTF. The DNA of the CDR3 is TGTGCCAGCAGCTTGGGACAGGGGATAAAAGGCTACACCTTC.

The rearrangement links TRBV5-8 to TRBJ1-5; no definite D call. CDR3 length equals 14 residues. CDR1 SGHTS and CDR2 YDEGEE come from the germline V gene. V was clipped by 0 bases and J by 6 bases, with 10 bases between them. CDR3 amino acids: CASSLGFGIQPQHF. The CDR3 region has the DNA TGTGCCAGCAGCTTGGGGTTCGGGATTCAGCCCCAGCATTTT.